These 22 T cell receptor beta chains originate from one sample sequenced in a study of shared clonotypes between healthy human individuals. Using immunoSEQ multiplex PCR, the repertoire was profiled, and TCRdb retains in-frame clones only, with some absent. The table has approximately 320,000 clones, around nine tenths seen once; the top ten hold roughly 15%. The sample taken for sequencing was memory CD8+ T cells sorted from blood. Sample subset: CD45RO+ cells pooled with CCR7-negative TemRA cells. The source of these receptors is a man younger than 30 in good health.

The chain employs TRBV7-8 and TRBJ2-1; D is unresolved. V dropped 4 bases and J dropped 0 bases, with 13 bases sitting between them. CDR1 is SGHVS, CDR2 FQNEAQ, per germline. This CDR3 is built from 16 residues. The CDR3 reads CASSSEPRSSYNEQFF. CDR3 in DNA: TGTGCCAGCAGCTCCGAACCCCGGAGCTCCTACAATGAGCAGTTCTTC.

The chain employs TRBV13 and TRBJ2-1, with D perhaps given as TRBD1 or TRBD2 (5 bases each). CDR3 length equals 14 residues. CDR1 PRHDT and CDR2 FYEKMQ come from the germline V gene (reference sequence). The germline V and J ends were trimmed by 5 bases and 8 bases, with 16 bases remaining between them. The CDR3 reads CASSHPGQADEQFF. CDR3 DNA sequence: TGTGCCAGCAGCCATCCGGGGCAGGCCGATGAGCAGTTCTTC.

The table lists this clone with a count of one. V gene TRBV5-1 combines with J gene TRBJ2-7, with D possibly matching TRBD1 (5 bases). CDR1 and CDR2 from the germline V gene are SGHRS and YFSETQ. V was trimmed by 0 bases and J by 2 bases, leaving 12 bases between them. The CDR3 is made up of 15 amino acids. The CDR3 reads CASSLARDSTYEQYF. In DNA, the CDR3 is TGCGCCAGCAGCTTGGCCCGAGACAGCACCTACGAGCAGTACTTC.

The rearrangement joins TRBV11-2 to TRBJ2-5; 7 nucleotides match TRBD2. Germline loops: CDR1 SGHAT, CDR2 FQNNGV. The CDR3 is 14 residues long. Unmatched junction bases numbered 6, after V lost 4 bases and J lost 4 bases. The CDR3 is CASSSLERGETQYF. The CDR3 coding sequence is TGTGCCAGCAGCTCGCTAGAGCGGGGAGAGACCCAGTACTTC.

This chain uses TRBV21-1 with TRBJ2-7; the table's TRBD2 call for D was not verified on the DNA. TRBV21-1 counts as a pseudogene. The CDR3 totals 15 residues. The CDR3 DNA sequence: TGTGCCAGCAGCAAGGATCCAGCGGGAGCCTACGAGCAGTACTTC. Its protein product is CASSKDPAGAYEQYF.

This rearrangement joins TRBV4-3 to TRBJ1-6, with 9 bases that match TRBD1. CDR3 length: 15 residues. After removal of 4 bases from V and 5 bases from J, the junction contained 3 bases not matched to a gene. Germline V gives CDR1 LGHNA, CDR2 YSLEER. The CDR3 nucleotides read TGCGCCAGCAGCCGCGACAGGGGGGATAATTCACCCCTCCACTTT. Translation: CASSRDRGDNSPLHF.

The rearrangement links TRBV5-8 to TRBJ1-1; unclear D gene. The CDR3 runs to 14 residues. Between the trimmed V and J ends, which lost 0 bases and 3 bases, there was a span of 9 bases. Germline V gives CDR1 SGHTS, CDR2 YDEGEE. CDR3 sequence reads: CASSLGVGYTEAFF. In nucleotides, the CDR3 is TGTGCCAGCAGCTTGGGGGTAGGGTACACTGAAGCTTTCTTT.

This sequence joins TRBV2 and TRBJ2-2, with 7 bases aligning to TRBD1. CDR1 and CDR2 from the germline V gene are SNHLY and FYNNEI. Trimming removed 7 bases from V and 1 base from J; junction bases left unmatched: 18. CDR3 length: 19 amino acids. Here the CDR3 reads CASIGSGTASPLNTGELFF. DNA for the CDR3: TGTGCCAGCATTGGTTCCGGGACAGCTTCTCCGCTGAACACCGGGGAGCTGTTTTTT.

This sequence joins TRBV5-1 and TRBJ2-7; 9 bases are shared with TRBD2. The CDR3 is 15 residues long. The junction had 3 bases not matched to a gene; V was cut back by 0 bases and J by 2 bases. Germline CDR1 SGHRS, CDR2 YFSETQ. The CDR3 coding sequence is TGCGCCAGCAGCTTGGTGTCTAGCGGGGCCTACGAGCAGTACTTC. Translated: CASSLVSSGAYEQYF. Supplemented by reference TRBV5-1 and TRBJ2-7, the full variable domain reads KAGVTQTPRYLIKTRGQQVTLSCSPISGHRSVSWYQQTPGQGLQFLFEYFSETQRNKGNFPGRFSGRQFSNSRSEMNVSTLELGDSALYLCASSLVSSGAYEQYFGPGTRLTVT.

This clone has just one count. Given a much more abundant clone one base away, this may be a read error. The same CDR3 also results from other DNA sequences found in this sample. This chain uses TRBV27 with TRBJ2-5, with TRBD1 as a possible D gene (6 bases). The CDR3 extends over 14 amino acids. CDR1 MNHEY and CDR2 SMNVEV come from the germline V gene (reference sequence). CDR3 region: CASSPPGQRETQYF. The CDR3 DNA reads TGTGCCAGCAGTCCCCCGGGACAACGAGAGACCCAATACTTC.

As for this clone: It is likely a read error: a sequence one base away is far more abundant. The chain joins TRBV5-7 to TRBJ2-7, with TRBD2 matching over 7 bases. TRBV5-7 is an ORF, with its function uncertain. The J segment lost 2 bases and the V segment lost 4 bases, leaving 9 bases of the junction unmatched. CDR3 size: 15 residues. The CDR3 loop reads CASSPAGDTAYEQYF. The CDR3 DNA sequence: TGTGCCAGCAGCCCCGCGGGGGATACTGCCTACGAGCAGTACTTC.

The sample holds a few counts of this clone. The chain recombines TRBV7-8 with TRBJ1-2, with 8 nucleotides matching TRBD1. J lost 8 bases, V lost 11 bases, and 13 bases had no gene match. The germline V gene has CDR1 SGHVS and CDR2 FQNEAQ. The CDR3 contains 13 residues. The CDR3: CAVDRGSIGGYTF. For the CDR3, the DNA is TGTGCCGTTGACAGGGGCTCTATCGGCGGCTACACCTTC.

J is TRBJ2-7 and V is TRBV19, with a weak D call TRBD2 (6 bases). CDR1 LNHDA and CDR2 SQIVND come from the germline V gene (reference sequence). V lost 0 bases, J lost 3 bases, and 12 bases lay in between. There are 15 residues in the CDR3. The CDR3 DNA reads TGTGCCAGTAGTATAGATCTTGCGGGGAACTACGAGCAGTACTTC. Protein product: CASSIDLAGNYEQYF.

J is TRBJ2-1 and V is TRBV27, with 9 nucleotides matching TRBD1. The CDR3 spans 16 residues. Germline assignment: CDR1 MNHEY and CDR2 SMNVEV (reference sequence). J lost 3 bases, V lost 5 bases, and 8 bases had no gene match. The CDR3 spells CASSQRTGVLYNEQFF. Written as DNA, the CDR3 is TGTGCCAGCAGTCAACGGACAGGGGTCCTCTACAATGAGCAGTTCTTC.

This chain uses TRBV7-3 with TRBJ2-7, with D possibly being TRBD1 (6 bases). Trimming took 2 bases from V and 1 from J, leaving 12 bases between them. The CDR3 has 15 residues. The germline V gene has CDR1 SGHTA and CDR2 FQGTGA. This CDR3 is CASSLWAGDSYEQYF. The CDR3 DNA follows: TGTGCCAGCAGCTTATGGGCAGGGGATTCCTACGAGCAGTACTTC.

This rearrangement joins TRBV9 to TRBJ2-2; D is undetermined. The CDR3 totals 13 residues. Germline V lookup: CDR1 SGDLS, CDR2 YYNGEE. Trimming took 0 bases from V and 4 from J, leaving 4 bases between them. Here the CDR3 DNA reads TGTGCCAGCAGCGTAGCTAGCACCGGGGAGCTGTTTTTT. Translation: CASSVASTGELFF.

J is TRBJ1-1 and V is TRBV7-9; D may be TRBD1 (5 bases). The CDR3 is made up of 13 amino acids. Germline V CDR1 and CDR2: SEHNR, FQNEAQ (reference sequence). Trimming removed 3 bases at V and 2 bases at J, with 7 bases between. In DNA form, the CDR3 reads TGTGCCAGCAGCTTTGACAGCAACACTGAAGCTTTCTTT. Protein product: CASSFDSNTEAFF. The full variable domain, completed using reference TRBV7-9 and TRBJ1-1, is DTGVSQNPRHKITKRGQNVTFRCDPISEHNRLYWYRQTLGQGPEFLTYFQNEAQLEKSRLLSDRFSAERPKGSFSTLEIQRTEQGDSAMYLCASSFDSNTEAFFGQGTRLTVV.

The DNA for the CDR3 is TGTGCCAGCAGTTCCGCGACAGGGCCACAAAACTATGGCTACACCTTC. Translation gives CASSSATGPQNYGYTF. The chain carries TRBV27 and TRBJ1-2; 7 bases map to TRBD1. There are 16 residues in the CDR3. CDR1 is MNHEY, CDR2 SMNVEV, per germline (reference sequence). With V trimmed by 4 bases and J by 2 bases, 10 bases remained unmatched.

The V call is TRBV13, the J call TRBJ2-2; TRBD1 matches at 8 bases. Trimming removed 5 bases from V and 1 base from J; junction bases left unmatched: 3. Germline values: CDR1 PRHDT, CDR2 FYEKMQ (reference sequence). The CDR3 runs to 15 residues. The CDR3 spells CASSQGQGNTGELFF. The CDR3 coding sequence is TGTGCCAGCAGCCAAGGACAGGGGAACACCGGGGAGCTGTTTTTT.

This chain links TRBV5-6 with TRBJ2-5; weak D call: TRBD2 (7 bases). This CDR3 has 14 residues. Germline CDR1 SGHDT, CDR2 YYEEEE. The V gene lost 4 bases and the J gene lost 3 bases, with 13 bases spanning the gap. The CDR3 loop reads CASSPEGGEETQYF. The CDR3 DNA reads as TGTGCCAGCAGCCCCGAGGGGGGGGAAGAGACCCAGTACTTC.

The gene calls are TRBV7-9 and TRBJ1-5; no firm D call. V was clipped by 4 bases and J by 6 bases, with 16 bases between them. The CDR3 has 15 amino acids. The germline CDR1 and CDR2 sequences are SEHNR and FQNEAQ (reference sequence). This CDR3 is CASSSPTDSGQPQHF. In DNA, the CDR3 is TGTGCCAGCAGCTCACCCACGGATAGCGGTCAGCCCCAGCATTTT.

CDR3 protein: CASSLLVASLHEQYF. For the CDR3, the DNA is TGTGCCAGCAGCTTATTAGTGGCTAGCCTGCACGAGCAGTACTTC. The chain has TRBV7-6 and TRBJ2-7; TRBD2 is a possible D gene (5 bases). Looked up from germline, CDR1 is SGHVS and CDR2 is FNYEAQ. Trimming pared 2 bases from V and 5 bases from J, leaving 16 bases between. This CDR3 is 15 amino acids long. The full variable domain, completed using reference TRBV7-6 and TRBJ2-7, is GAGVSQSPRYKVTKRGQDVALRCDPISGHVSLYWYRQALGQGPEFLTYFNYEAQQDKSGLPNDRFSAERPEGSISTLTIQRTEQRDSAMYRCASSLLVASLHEQYFGPGTRLTVT.